The present T cell receptor (beta chain) was sequenced within a study of blood T cell repertoires in COVID-19. Study information: Researchers got acute and convalescent COVID-19 samples from the United States, Italy and Spain. Sample material is recorded as cDNA or gDNA derived from T cells, B-cell-depleted T cells, or PBMCs.

Trimming shortened V by 7 bases and J by 7 bases, and 17 bases separated the two germline ends. Germline lookup yields CDR1 SGHRS and CDR2 YFSETQ. This CDR3 is built from 14 residues. Authors' processing steps: Reference gene primer amplification in the assay estimated nucleated cell counts. Using immunoSEQ multiplex PCR, the repertoire was profiled, and TCRdb retains in-frame clones only, with some absent. The D gene and trimming were derived from the DNA, and the V and J assignments and clone size from that table. The table has 350,000 to 450,000 clones, 85% seen once. The chain carries TRBV5-1 and TRBJ1-4, with D perhaps matching TRBD1 (6 bases). The TCR sequence derives from a young woman with acute or convalescent COVID-19. The specimen sequenced was peripheral blood. The CDR3 nucleotides are TGCGCCAGCGGACTCACAGGGTTCGGTGAAAAACTGTTTTTT. As protein: CASGLTGFGEKLFF.